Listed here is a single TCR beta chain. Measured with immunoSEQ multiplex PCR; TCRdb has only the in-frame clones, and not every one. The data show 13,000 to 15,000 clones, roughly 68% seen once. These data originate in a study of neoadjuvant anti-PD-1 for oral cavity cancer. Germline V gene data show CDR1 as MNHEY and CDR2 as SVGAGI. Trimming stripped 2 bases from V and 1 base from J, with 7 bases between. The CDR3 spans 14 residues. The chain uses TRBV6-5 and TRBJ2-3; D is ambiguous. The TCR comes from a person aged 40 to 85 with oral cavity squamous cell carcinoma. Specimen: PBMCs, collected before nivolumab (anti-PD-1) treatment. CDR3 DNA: TGTGCCAGCAGTTACGGCTGGCGCACAGATACGCAGTATTTT. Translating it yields CASSYGWRTDTQYF.